This is a list of T cell receptor beta chains from one sample in a study of PD-L1 blockade in urothelial cancer. Profiled with immunoSEQ multiplex PCR; TCRdb holds only in-frame clones, not every one. The sample yields tens of thousands of clones, about 89% seen once. The starting material was PBMCs, obtained around atezolizumab (anti-PD-L1) treatment. The receptors shown here come from a man in his 60s with urothelial cancer. Both conserved end residues are trimmed from each CDR3. Each record gives: CDR3 length, D gene, V gene, clone size, CDR3 protein. D genes are given only for firm matches. Expanded clones are given a class, and other clones once, few, many or no size at all.

14 TRBD2 TRBV15 . ATSRGGLAGSYEQY
20 . TRBV27 . ASSSYRLTGREARSLNTEAF
14 TRBD1 TRBV7-9 . ASSLTGGRTNEKLF
13 . TRBV28 . ASSPDTTTNEKLF
10 . TRBV28 . ASSLTENTIY
9 . TRBV7-8 . ASSLTSEAF
11 . TRBV28 . ASSAPGSYGYT
12 TRBD1 TRBV28 . ASSWDSLNYGYT
11 . TRBV7-9 . ASSLSGNTEAF
14 . TRBV4-3 . ASSRSGGSANYGYT
14 . TRBV11-1 . ASSLVPSGRIWEQF
13 TRBD2 TRBV7-3 . ASSPVAGGEDEQY
16 TRBD2 TRBV19 . ASSAGLAGRRATGELF
12 TRBD2 TRBV19 . ASSRLAGETEQY
11 . TRBV19 . ASSGGARYGYT
12 . TRBV7-6 . ASSSWRDANTQY
12 . TRBV7-9 . ASTFWDFLETQY
11 . TRBV5-4 . ASSFRSSYEQY
14 TRBD1 TRBV18 few ASSPTTGGKDSPLH
15 . TRBV11-2 . ASSLEIFAAQGYEQY
11 . TRBV7-9 . ASSPDSNDEQY
10 . TRBV11-2 . ASSVVTDTQY
14 TRBD2 TRBV6-6 . ASGGVSGRAYNEQF
12 . TRBV11-2 . ASSFGLTSYEQY
13 TRBD1 TRBV7-2 . ASSLKGIRGETQY
11 . TRBV4-1 . ASSLDRRREQF
16 . TRBV4-2 . ASSQDGEASAHRDTQY
13 TRBD2 TRBV29-1 once SVEKAGGRGDTQY
14 TRBD2 TRBV7-8 . ASSLSLAGGTYEQY
12 TRBD1 TRBV5-1 . ASTTGGLNTEAF
12 . TRBV6-5 . ASRRSGIYNEQF
12 . TRBV6-5 . ASSYTRLPYEQY
10 TRBD1 TRBV15 . ATGDRAYEQY
12 TRBD1 TRBV13 . ASSYRDSIYEQY
12 TRBD1 TRBV5-1 once ASSPTGGGYEQY
14 TRBD1 TRBV27 . ASSPGQGRGTGELF
14 TRBD2 TRBV19 . ASSIDSGGLTGELF
12 . TRBV7-2 once ASSPRTGAYEQY
13 TRBD1 TRBV28 . ASRTQGLPVGGYT
14 . TRBV5-1 . ASSLGDSLSNQPQH
10 TRBD1 TRBV6-6 . ASSYRGREQY
14 . TRBV7-2 . ASSLVGGRVYYEQY
13 TRBD1 TRBV28 . ASSLGGQDIYEQY
11 TRBD1 TRBV7-2 . ASSWDSGETQY
13 . TRBV15 . ATSRSSDSSYEQY
12 . TRBV28 . ASSLAGPDYGYT
11 TRBD1 TRBV12-5 . ASTDRAIKEAF
12 . TRBV6-1 . ASRERGPNTEAF
15 TRBD2 TRBV11-2 . ASSPTARELNAGELF
12 . TRBV18 . ASSQTGIQETQY